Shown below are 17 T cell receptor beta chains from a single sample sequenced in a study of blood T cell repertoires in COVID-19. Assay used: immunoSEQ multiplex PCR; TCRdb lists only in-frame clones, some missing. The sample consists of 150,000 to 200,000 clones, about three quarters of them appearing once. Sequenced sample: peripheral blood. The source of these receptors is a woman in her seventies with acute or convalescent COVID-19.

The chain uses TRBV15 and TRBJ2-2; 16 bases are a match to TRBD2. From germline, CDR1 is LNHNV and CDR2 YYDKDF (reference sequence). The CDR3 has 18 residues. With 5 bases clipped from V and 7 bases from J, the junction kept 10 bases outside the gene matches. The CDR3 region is CATSCLGLAGGPGGELFF. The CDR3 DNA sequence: TGTGCCACCAGCTGTCTGGGACTAGCGGGAGGGCCGGGCGGGGAGCTGTTTTTT.

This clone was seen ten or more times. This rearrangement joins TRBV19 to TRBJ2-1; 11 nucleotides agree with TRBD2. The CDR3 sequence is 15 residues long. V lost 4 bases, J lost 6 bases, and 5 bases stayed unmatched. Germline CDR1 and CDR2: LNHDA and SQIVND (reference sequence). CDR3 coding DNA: TGTGCCAGTAGTACTCCGGGACTAGCGGTCAATGAGCAGTTCTTC. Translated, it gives CASSTPGLAVNEQFF.

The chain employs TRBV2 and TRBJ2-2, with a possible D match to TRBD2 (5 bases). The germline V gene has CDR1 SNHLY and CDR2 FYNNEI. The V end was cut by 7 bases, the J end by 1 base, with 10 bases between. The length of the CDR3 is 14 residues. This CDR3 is CASKGSENTGELFF. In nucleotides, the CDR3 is TGTGCCAGCAAGGGTAGCGAGAACACCGGGGAGCTGTTTTTT.

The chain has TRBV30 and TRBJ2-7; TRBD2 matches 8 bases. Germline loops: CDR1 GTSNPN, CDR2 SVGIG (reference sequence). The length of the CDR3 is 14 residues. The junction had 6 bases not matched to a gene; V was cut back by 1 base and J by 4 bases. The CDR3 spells CAWSAGGREYEQYF. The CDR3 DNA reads TGTGCCTGGAGTGCGGGGGGGAGGGAATACGAGCAGTACTTC.

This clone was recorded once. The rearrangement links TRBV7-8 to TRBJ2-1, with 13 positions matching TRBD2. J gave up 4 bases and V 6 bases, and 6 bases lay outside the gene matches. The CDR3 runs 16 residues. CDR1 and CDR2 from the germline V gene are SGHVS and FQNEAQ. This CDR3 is CASRRGLAGTYNEQFF. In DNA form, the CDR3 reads TGTGCCAGCAGGCGGGGACTAGCGGGAACTTACAATGAGCAGTTCTTC.

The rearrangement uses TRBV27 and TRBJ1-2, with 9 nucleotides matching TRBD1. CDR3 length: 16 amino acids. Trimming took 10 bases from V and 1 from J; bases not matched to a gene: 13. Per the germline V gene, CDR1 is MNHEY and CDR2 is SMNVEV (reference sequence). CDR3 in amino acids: CATLPGQGPYNYGYTF. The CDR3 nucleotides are TGTGCCACTTTACCGGGACAGGGTCCCTATAACTATGGCTACACCTTC.

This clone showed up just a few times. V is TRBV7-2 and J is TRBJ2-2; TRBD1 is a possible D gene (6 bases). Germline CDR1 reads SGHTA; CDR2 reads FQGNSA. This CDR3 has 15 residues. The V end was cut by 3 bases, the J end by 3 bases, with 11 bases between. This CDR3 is CASSFGGPHTGELFF. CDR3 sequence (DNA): TGTGCCAGCAGCTTTGGGGGCCCCCACACCGGGGAGCTGTTTTTT.

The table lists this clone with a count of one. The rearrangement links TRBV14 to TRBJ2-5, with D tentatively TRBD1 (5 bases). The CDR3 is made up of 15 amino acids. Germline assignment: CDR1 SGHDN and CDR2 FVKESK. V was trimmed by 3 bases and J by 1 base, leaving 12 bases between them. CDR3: CASSQIAGFQETQYF. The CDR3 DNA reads TGTGCCAGCAGCCAGATTGCAGGGTTCCAAGAGACCCAGTACTTC.

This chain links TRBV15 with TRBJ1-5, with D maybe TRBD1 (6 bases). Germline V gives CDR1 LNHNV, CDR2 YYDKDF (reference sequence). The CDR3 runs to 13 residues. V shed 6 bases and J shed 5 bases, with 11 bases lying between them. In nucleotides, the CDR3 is TGTGCCACCAGTCGGACAGCAGATCAGCCCCAGCATTTT. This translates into CATSRTADQPQHF. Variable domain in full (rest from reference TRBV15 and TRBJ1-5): DAMVIQNPRYQVTQFGKPVTLSCSQTLNHNVMYWYQQKSSQAPKLLFHYYDKDFNNEADTPDNFQSRRPNTSFCFLDIRSPGLGDTAMYLCATSRTADQPQHFGDGTRLSIL.

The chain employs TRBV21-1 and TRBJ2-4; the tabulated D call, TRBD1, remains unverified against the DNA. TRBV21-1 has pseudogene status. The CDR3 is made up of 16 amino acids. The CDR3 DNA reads TGTGCCAGCAGCAAAGATCTGGGACACCCAAGGGACATTCAGTACTTC. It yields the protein CASSKDLGHPRDIQYF.

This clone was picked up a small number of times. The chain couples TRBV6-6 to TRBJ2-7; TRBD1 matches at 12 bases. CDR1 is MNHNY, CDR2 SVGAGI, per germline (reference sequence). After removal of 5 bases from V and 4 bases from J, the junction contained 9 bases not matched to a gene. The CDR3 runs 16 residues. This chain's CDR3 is CASSRTGTGGSYEQYF. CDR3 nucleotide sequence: TGTGCCAGCAGTCGAACCGGGACAGGGGGCTCTTACGAGCAGTACTTC.

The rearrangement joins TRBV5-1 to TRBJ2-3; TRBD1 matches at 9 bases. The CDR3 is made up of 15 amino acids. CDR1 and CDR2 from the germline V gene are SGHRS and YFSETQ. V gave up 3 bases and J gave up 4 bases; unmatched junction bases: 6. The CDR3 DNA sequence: TGCGCCAGCAGCTCGGACAGGGGCGATGCAGATACGCAGTATTTT. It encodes CASSSDRGDADTQYF.

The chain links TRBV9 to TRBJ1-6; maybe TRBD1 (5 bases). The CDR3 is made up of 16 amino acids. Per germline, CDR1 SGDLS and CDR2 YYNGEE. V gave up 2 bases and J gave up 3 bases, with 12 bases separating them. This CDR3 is CASSVNPDSYNSPLHF. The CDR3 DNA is TGTGCCAGCAGCGTCAATCCCGACAGCTATAATTCACCCCTCCACTTT.

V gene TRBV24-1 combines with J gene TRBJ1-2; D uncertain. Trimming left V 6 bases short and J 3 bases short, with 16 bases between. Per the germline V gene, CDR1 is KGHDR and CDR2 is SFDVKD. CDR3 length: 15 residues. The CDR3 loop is CATSRIRDWDYGYTF. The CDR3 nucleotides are TGTGCCACCAGTCGAATCCGCGACTGGGACTATGGCTACACCTTC.

The CDR3 is CASSAGLQGFYNEQFF. For the CDR3, the DNA is TGTGCCAGCAGTGCGGGTTTGCAGGGGTTCTACAATGAGCAGTTCTTC. The chain links TRBV2 to TRBJ2-1; weak D call: TRBD1 (6 bases). There are 16 residues in the CDR3. Germline V gene sequence: CDR1 SNHLY, CDR2 FYNNEI. Trimming left V 4 bases short and J 3 bases short, with 16 bases between.

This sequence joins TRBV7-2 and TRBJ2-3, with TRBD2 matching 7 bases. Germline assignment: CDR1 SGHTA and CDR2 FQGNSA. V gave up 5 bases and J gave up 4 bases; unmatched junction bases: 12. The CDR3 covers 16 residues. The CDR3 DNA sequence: TGTGCCAGCAGCGCTGAGGGGAGGGAGGGCGCAGATACGCAGTATTTT. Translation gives CASSAEGREGADTQYF.

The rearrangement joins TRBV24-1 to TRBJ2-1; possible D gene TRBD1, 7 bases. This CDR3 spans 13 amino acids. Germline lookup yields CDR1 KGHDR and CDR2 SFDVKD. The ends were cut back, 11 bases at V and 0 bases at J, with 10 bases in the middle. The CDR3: CAIQGGSYNEQFF. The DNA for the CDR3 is TGTGCCATCCAGGGGGGCTCCTACAATGAGCAGTTCTTC.